The following is a T cell receptor (beta chain) sequence with its context. Its antigen remains unidentified. The data stem from a study of vaccination effects on CD4 cells after COVID-19. Clones were sequenced by immunoSEQ multiplex PCR, and TCRdb holds only the in-frame ones, with some missing. The table shows some 41,000 clones, with about 70% occurring only once. Peptide-pool stimulation followed by sequencing identified expanded antigen-specific CD4+ clonotypes in the ViraFEST assay. When around 9 days of culture had elapsed, CD4+ T cells were isolated. None of the vaccinated had previously contracted SARS-CoV-2, and their nucleocapsid antibodies tested negative. Cultures used approximately 2 million PBMC per well, roughly 11 IU/ml IL-2 and roughly 10 ug/ml peptides. This CDR3 comprises 16 residues. V lost 1 base and J lost 1; bases outside the gene matches: 4. Germline CDR1 and CDR2: LGHNA and YNFKEQ.

The sequences come from CD4+ T cells from PBMCs cultured with HCoV-OC43 spike peptides, collected before COVID-19 vaccination. The subset here: HCoV-OC43 spike overlapping peptide pool stimulation. The chain recombines TRBV4-2 with TRBJ2-7; 10 bases align to TRBD2. The receptor comes from a human donor who received a COVID-19 vaccine. CDR3 in amino acids: CASSQAGTSVSYEQYF. In nucleotides, the CDR3 is TGTGCCAGCAGCCAAGCCGGGACTAGCGTATCCTACGAGCAGTACTTC.